These 27 T cell receptor beta chains were sequenced from one sample in a study of T cells in localized non-small cell lung cancer. Assay used: immunoSEQ multiplex PCR; TCRdb lists only in-frame clones, some missing. The sample carries 60,000 to 85,000 clones, about nine tenths recorded once. Source: peripheral blood, taken before any cancer treatment. These receptors were taken from a male donor aged 60 or older with stage III squamous cell lung carcinoma.

This chain uses TRBV10-2 with TRBJ2-1; weak D call: TRBD2 (6 bases). CDR1 is WSHSY, CDR2 SAAADI, per germline. The V and J ends lost 8 bases and 9 bases respectively, with 20 bases between them. The CDR3 loop spans 14 amino acids. Written as DNA, the CDR3 is TGCGCCAGCGGAGTGGGGCAGCCGCGGGGTGAGCAGTTCTTC. Translating it yields CASGVGQPRGEQFF.

This clone is labeled medium-sized. V is TRBV19 and J is TRBJ1-3, with D perhaps TRBD1 (5 bases). Germline V gene sequence: CDR1 LNHDA, CDR2 SQIVND (reference sequence). The V end was cut by 3 bases, the J end by 0 bases, with 6 bases between. CDR3 length: 14 amino acids. The CDR3 bases are TGTGCCAGTAGTATCGGGGGCTCTGGAAACACCATATATTTT. Translated: CASSIGGSGNTIYF.

This chain links TRBV4-2 with TRBJ1-4; D is uncertain. V was pared by 0 bases and J by 0 bases, with 8 bases between. Germline CDR1 LGHNA, CDR2 YNFKEQ. This CDR3 spans 16 amino acids. CDR3 sequence (DNA): TGTGCCAGCAGCCAAGATGGAACTACAACTAATGAAAAACTGTTTTTT. Translating it yields CASSQDGTTTNEKLFF.

The chain is built from TRBV28 and TRBJ1-5; D is unresolved. V was cut by 3 bases and J by 4 bases, with 13 bases left in between. CDR1 is MDHEN, CDR2 SYDVKM, per germline. The CDR3 has 15 residues. Here the CDR3 DNA reads TGTGCCAGCAGTTTCGGGTCGGGAGGTAATCAGCCCCAGCATTTT. Translated: CASSFGSGGNQPQHF.

The table lists this clone with a count of one. The V and J genes are TRBV9 and TRBJ2-2, with D unresolved. CDR3 length equals 16 residues. V was pared by 3 bases and J by 7 bases, with 19 bases between. Germline V gene data show CDR1 as SGDLS and CDR2 as YYNGEE. The CDR3 DNA follows: TGTGCCAGCAGCGCCGCCCCGGGTGGTGGGGTCGGGGAGCTGTTTTTT. Translating gives CASSAAPGGGVGELFF.

This rearrangement joins TRBV28 to TRBJ1-5; 7 positions agree with TRBD1. The germline CDR1 and CDR2 sequences are MDHEN and SYDVKM. This CDR3 region has 15 residues. With 10 bases clipped from V and 0 bases from J, the junction kept 9 bases outside the gene matches. CDR3 sequence reads: CATGTVINSNQPQHF. CDR3 nucleotide sequence: TGTGCCACCGGGACAGTGATTAATAGCAATCAGCCCCAGCATTTT. The full variable domain, completed using reference TRBV28 and TRBJ1-5, is DVKVTQSSRYLVKRTGEKVFLECVQDMDHENMFWYRQDPGLGLRLIYFSYDVKMKEKGDIPEGYSVSREKKERFSLILESASTNQTSMYLCATGTVINSNQPQHFGDGTRLSIL.

The rearrangement links TRBV15 to TRBJ2-1; the D gene is possibly TRBD2 (5 bases). This CDR3 is 15 amino acids long. Germline loops: CDR1 LNHNV, CDR2 YYDKDF (reference sequence). With 8 bases removed from V and 0 bases from J, the gap between germline ends came to 14 bases. DNA for the CDR3: TGTGCCACCTCAAGGGAGCAGAGCTCCTACAATGAGCAGTTCTTC. It is translated as CATSREQSSYNEQFF.

V usage is TRBV10-2 and J usage is TRBJ1-1; TRBD1 is a possible D gene (6 bases). The germline V gene has CDR1 WSHSY and CDR2 SAAADI. This CDR3 is built from 14 residues. V lost 4 bases and J lost 6, with 15 bases in between. This CDR3 is CASSALGGAAEAFF. In nucleotides, the CDR3 is TGCGCCAGCAGTGCCCTAGGGGGGGCGGCTGAAGCTTTCTTT.

The chain uses TRBV30 and TRBJ1-5; D perhaps matches TRBD1 (5 bases). Trimming removed 2 bases at V and 5 bases at J, with 19 bases between. There are 16 residues in the CDR3. Germline loops: CDR1 GTSNPN, CDR2 SVGIG (reference sequence). CDR3 protein: CAWSSRGGRGDQPQHF. In DNA, the CDR3 is TGTGCCTGGAGTTCTCGGGGAGGACGAGGGGATCAGCCCCAGCATTTT.

This chain connects TRBV5-8 to TRBJ1-3; D ambiguous. This CDR3 is 16 amino acids long. Trimming stripped 0 bases from V and 4 bases from J, with 14 bases between. Looked up from germline, CDR1 is SGHTS and CDR2 is YDEGEE. The CDR3 DNA follows: TGTGCCAGCAGCTTGGAACTGTCGGTAACGGGAAACACCATATATTTT. This sequence encodes CASSLELSVTGNTIYF.

V is TRBV7-2 and J is TRBJ1-2; 7 bases are a match to TRBD1. The ends lost 5 bases at V and 6 bases at J; junction bases unmatched: 9. The CDR3 has 14 residues. Per the germline V gene, CDR1 is SGHTA and CDR2 is FQGNSA. The CDR3 region has the DNA TGTGCCAGCAGCGTACTACAGGGGCAGAATGGCTACACCTTC. The encoded protein is CASSVLQGQNGYTF.

This rearrangement joins TRBV5-1 to TRBJ1-5; D is undetermined. Trimming took 0 bases from V and 9 from J, leaving 10 bases between them. CDR3 length: 13 amino acids. Germline V lookup: CDR1 SGHRS, CDR2 YFSETQ. For the CDR3, the DNA is TGCGCCAGCAGCTTGGAGGGTGAAGGGCCCCAGCATTTT. Its translation: CASSLEGEGPQHF.

Remarks on this clone: Other nucleotide sequences from this sample produce the same CDR3. This sequence joins TRBV6-5 and TRBJ1-5; no firm D call. The CDR3 runs to 13 residues. V lost 0 bases to trimming and J lost 7 bases, with 7 bases between them. Per germline, CDR1 MNHEY and CDR2 SVGAGI. DNA of the CDR3: TGTGCCAGCAGTTACTCGAAGGAGCAGCCCCAGCATTTT. The encoded protein is CASSYSKEQPQHF.

Only a few counts were recorded for this clone. The chain joins TRBV5-1 to TRBJ1-2; D may be TRBD1 (6 bases). The V end lost 0 bases, the J end lost 4 bases, and 10 bases lay between the germline ends. The V gene's germline CDR1 is SGHRS and CDR2 YFSETQ. The CDR3 sequence is 14 residues long. CDR3 region: CASSLEGEPYGYTF. The CDR3 bases are TGCGCCAGCAGCTTGGAGGGGGAACCCTATGGCTACACCTTC.

This chain joins TRBV15 and TRBJ1-3; weak D call: TRBD1 (5 bases). The CDR3 has 15 amino acids. Per the germline V gene, CDR1 is LNHNV and CDR2 is YYDKDF (reference sequence). V dropped 0 bases and J dropped 4 bases, with 10 bases sitting between them. The CDR3: CATSRDRVSGNTIYF. The CDR3 DNA sequence: TGTGCCACCAGCAGAGACAGGGTCTCCGGAAACACCATATATTTT.

The CDR3 region has the DNA TGTGCCAGCAGCGTAGGGGGACACGGACCCCTTGAAGCTTTCTTT. It encodes CASSVGGHGPLEAFF. This rearrangement joins TRBV5-6 to TRBJ1-1; the D gene is possibly TRBD1 (6 bases). Germline values: CDR1 SGHDT, CDR2 YYEEEE. Between the trimmed V and J ends, which lost 4 bases and 7 bases, there was a span of 20 bases. CDR3 length: 15 amino acids.

The chain recombines TRBV6-1 with TRBJ2-7; TRBD1 or TRBD2 may be the D gene (5 bases each). The CDR3 has 15 amino acids. V lost 5 bases to trimming and J lost 5 bases, with 19 bases between them. The germline V gene has CDR1 MNHNS and CDR2 SASEGT. CDR3 sequence: CASSRWDGSRDEQYV. In DNA, the CDR3 is TGTGCCAGCAGTAGATGGGACGGATCCAGGGACGAGCAGTACGTC.

The count of this clone is one. CDR3 region: CASSEAHRGANYGYTF. In nucleotides, the CDR3 is TGTGCCAGCAGTGAGGCACACAGGGGAGCTAACTATGGCTACACCTTC. The chain joins TRBV6-1 to TRBJ1-2, with 7 bases matching TRBD1. V gave up 3 bases and J gave up 0 bases; unmatched junction bases: 7. The CDR3 is made up of 16 amino acids. CDR1 MNHNS and CDR2 SASEGT come from the germline V gene.

This clone was detected a few times. V is TRBV11-2 and J is TRBJ2-2; possible D gene TRBD1, 5 bases. Germline CDR1 is SGHAT and CDR2 is FQNNGV. This CDR3 has 14 amino acids. With 8 bases removed from V and 4 bases from J, the gap between germline ends came to 14 bases. The CDR3 sequence: CASLSRERTGELFF. DNA for the CDR3: TGTGCCAGCCTGAGCAGGGAACGCACCGGGGAGCTGTTTTTT. The full variable domain, with the rest looked up from reference TRBV11-2 and TRBJ2-2, is EAGVAQSPRYKIIEKRQSVAFWCNPISGHATLYWYQQILGQGPKLLIQFQNNGVVDDSQLPKDRFSAERLKGVDSTLKIQPAKLEDSAVYLCASLSRERTGELFFGEGSRLTVL.

The J gene is TRBJ1-3, the V gene TRBV2, with D hard to call. This CDR3 comprises 14 residues. V was pared by 11 bases and J by 0 bases, with 14 bases between. Germline V gene lookup returns CDR1 SNHLY and CDR2 FYNNEI. CDR3 protein: CAGSRQSSGNTIYF. CDR3 bases: TGTGCCGGGTCTAGGCAGTCCTCTGGAAACACCATATATTTT.

This chain joins TRBV28 and TRBJ1-5, with D maybe TRBD1 (6 bases). The germline V and J ends were trimmed by 2 bases and 6 bases, with 14 bases remaining between them. Germline V lookup: CDR1 MDHEN, CDR2 SYDVKM. CDR3 length: 15 residues. As DNA, the CDR3 is TGTGCCAGCAGTTTAAGTACAGGGTACTTTCAGCCCCAGCATTTT. Its translation is CASSLSTGYFQPQHF. Complete variable domain (other parts from reference TRBV28 and TRBJ1-5): DVKVTQSSRYLVKRTGEKVFLECVQDMDHENMFWYRQDPGLGLRLIYFSYDVKMKEKGDIPEGYSVSREKKERFSLILESASTNQTSMYLCASSLSTGYFQPQHFGDGTRLSIL.

In its sample, this clone was seen a few times. The V call is TRBV28, the J call TRBJ1-6; D is perhaps TRBD1 (6 bases). CDR1 is MDHEN and CDR2 is SYDVKM in the germline V gene. This CDR3 region has 14 residues. Trimming took 2 bases from V and 9 from J, leaving 11 bases between them. CDR3 bases: TGTGCCAGCAGTTTAGCAGGGGCCTTTTCACCCCTCCACTTT. Encoded protein: CASSLAGAFSPLHF. Complete variable domain (other parts from reference TRBV28 and TRBJ1-6): DVKVTQSSRYLVKRTGEKVFLECVQDMDHENMFWYRQDPGLGLRLIYFSYDVKMKEKGDIPEGYSVSREKKERFSLILESASTNQTSMYLCASSLAGAFSPLHFGNGTRLTVT.

V and J are TRBV6-1 and TRBJ2-2, with 7 bases that match TRBD1. From germline, CDR1 is MNHNS and CDR2 SASEGT. V gave up 6 bases and J gave up 4 bases; unmatched junction bases: 2. This CDR3 region has 13 residues. Here the CDR3 reads CASRGQFTGELFF. In DNA, the CDR3 is TGTGCCAGCAGGGGACAGTTCACCGGGGAGCTGTTTTTT.

V gene TRBV10-2 combines with J gene TRBJ2-5, with D maybe TRBD1 (9 bases). The CDR3 extends over 17 amino acids. CDR1 is WSHSY and CDR2 is SAAADI in the germline V gene. V lost 3 bases and J lost 4, with 21 bases in between. As DNA, the CDR3 is TGCGCCAGCAGTGACACCTCCGGGGGGGGACAGGGAGAGACCCAGTACTTC. Amino acids: CASSDTSGGGQGETQYF.

V and J are TRBV6-1 and TRBJ2-3; D uncertain. CDR3 size: 13 residues. The V end was cut by 5 bases, the J end by 5 bases, with 11 bases between. Germline-derived CDR1 and CDR2 are MNHNS and SASEGT. CDR3 bases: TGTGCCAGCAGTAACTCTATACTAGATACGCAGTATTTT. This codes for CASSNSILDTQYF.

The gene calls are TRBV25-1 and TRBJ2-3; TRBD1 agrees at 9 bases. The junction had 5 bases not matched to a gene; V was cut back by 8 bases and J by 5 bases. This CDR3 comprises 13 residues. Germline-derived CDR1 and CDR2 are MGHDK and SYGVNS. Here the CDR3 DNA reads TGTGCCAGCTCAGGACAGGGGAAAGATACGCAGTATTTT. This translates into CASSGQGKDTQYF.

The V gene is TRBV20-1, the J gene TRBJ1-4; no clear D. V lost 5 bases, J lost 5 bases, and 6 bases lay in between. CDR1 is DFQATT, CDR2 SNEGSKA, per germline (reference sequence). The CDR3 loop spans 11 amino acids. The CDR3 here is CSAGINEKLFF. For the CDR3, the DNA is TGCAGTGCTGGAATAAATGAAAAACTGTTTTTT.